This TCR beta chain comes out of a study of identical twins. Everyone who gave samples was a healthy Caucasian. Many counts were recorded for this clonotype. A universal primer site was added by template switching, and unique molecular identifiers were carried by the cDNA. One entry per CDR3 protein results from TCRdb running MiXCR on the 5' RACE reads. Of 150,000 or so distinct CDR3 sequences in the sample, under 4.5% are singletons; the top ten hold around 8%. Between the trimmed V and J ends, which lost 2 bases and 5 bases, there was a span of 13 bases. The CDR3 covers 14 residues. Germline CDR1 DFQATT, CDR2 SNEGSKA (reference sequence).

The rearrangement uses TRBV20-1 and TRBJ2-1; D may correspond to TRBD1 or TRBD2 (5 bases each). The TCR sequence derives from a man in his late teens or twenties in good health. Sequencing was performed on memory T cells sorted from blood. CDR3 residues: CSARKLTGHNEQFF. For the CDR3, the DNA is TGCAGTGCTAGAAAACTAACGGGGCACAATGAGCAGTTCTTC.